The 28 T cell receptor beta chains below were found in one sample sequenced in a study of regulatory T cells in long-lasting Graves disease. The authors built TCR beta libraries using iRepertoire HTBI primers and Arm-PCR of CDR3 regions. MiXCR was run by TCRdb on the multiplex PCR reads, yielding one entry per CDR3 protein. The table records about 400,000 distinct CDR3 sequences, under 25% of them present only once. The sample's time point: persistent/refractory GD, antithyroid drugs over 5 years with positive TRAb. PBMC RNA served as the TCR library source. The input for sequencing was peripheral blood mononuclear cells (PBMCs), taken when the disease was refractory, from a patient treated with antithyroid drugs. These receptors were taken from a female donor with Graves disease.

The chain employs TRBV10-3 and TRBJ1-2; tentative D call: TRBD1 (5 bases). This CDR3 spans 12 amino acids. Germline assignment: CDR1 ENHRY and CDR2 SYGVKD. The ends were cut back, 0 bases at V and 6 bases at J, with 5 bases in the middle. The CDR3 is CAISESGDGYTF. CDR3 bases: TGTGCCATCAGTGAGTCGGGGGATGGCTACACCTTC.

The chain couples TRBV28 to TRBJ1-5; D not resolved. The germline V gene has CDR1 MDHEN and CDR2 SYDVKM. This CDR3 has 15 residues. V lost 6 bases to trimming and J lost 5 bases, with 17 bases between them. The CDR3 DNA follows: TGTGCCAGCAGCCTGTTTACAGCGGAGGATCAGCCCCAGCATTTT. Translating it yields CASSLFTAEDQPQHF.

This clonotype was observed many times. The chain links TRBV7-2 to TRBJ1-1, with D uncertain. The CDR3 contains 14 residues. From germline, CDR1 is SGHTA and CDR2 FQGNSA. V lost 5 bases to trimming and J lost 1 base, with 11 bases between them. The CDR3, as DNA: TGTGCCAGCAGCATCGGTAGGGCGAACACTGAAGCTTTCTTT. Translating it yields CASSIGRANTEAFF.

This clonotype showed up many times. The chain recombines TRBV6-5 with TRBJ2-7; 10 nucleotides line up with TRBD2. Trimming at V came to 4 bases and at J to 3 bases, leaving 6 bases not matched to a gene. The CDR3 spans 15 residues. Germline CDR1 MNHEY, CDR2 SVGAGI. The CDR3 DNA is TGTGCCAGCAGTTCCCACCTAGCGGGAGACTACGAGCAGTACTTC. Translation gives CASSSHLAGDYEQYF.

The rearrangement links TRBV11-2 to TRBJ2-4; 7 positions match TRBD2. Trimming cost V 2 bases and J 9 bases; bases outside gene matches: 10. Germline V gene data show CDR1 as SGHAT and CDR2 as FQNNGV. This CDR3 contains 15 residues. The CDR3 loop reads CASSLPGRERGIQYF. The CDR3 DNA reads as TGTGCCAGCAGCTTACCGGGGCGGGAGCGGGGCATTCAGTACTTC. Full variable domain (remainder filled in from reference TRBV11-2 and TRBJ2-4): EAGVAQSPRYKIIEKRQSVAFWCNPISGHATLYWYQQILGQGPKLLIQFQNNGVVDDSQLPKDRFSAERLKGVDSTLKIQPAKLEDSAVYLCASSLPGRERGIQYFGAGTRLSVL.

For this clonotype: One end of the junction does not line up with germline, which may come from a read error. The chain recombines TRBV5-1 with TRBJ2-7, with a weak D call TRBD2 (5 bases). The CDR3 has 13 residues. Germline values: CDR1 SGHRS, CDR2 YFSETQ. The CDR3 nucleotides are TGCGCCAGCTCCGGCCTCCGGGGTGACGACCAGTACTTC. This sequence encodes CASSGLRGDDQYF.

The chain has TRBV6-2 or TRBV6-3 and TRBJ2-4, with D hard to call. Per the germline V gene, CDR1 is MNHEY and CDR2 is SVGEGT. V was trimmed by 2 bases and J by 0 bases, leaving 11 bases between them. The CDR3 consists of 16 residues. CDR3: CASSYPDLLAKNIQYF. The CDR3 DNA follows: TGTGCCAGCAGTTACCCGGATTTACTAGCCAAAAACATTCAGTACTTC.

The chain uses TRBV9 and TRBJ2-7; 11 bases match TRBD2. CDR3 length: 16 amino acids. CDR1 and CDR2 from the germline V gene are SGDLS and YYNGEE. Losses at the gene ends were 0 bases for V and 3 bases for J; bases not matched to a gene: 5. In DNA, the CDR3 is TGTGCCAGCAGCGTAGGTGGTAGCGGGAGGGTCTACGAGCAGTACTTC. Translating it yields CASSVGGSGRVYEQYF.

This clonotype was observed a handful of times. V usage is TRBV12-3 or TRBV12-4 and J usage is TRBJ2-2; 8 nucleotides line up with TRBD1. J was trimmed by 5 bases and V by 10 bases; bases with no gene match: 9. The CDR3 covers 14 residues. The CDR3 protein is CATILGQGTGELFF. CDR3 coding DNA: TGTGCCACCATCCTTGGACAGGGAACCGGGGAGCTGTTTTTT.

The rearrangement links TRBV20-1 to TRBJ1-5; 8 bases agree with TRBD1. The CDR3 has 13 amino acids. Germline CDR1 DFQATT, CDR2 SNEGSKA (reference sequence). Trimming at V came to 6 bases and at J to 3 bases, leaving 4 bases not matched to a gene. CDR3 protein: CSATQGVNQPQHF. The CDR3 DNA reads TGCAGTGCGACACAGGGGGTCAATCAGCCCCAGCATTTT.

There are many counts of this clonotype. The chain has TRBV3-1 and TRBJ1-2, with D hard to call. Per germline, CDR1 LGHDT and CDR2 YNNKEL (reference sequence). Trimming removed 0 bases from V and 6 bases from J, with 14 bases in between. The CDR3 loop spans 15 amino acids. This CDR3 reads CASSQESNPKDGYTF. The CDR3 DNA follows: TGTGCCAGCAGCCAAGAGTCTAACCCGAAGGATGGCTACACCTTC.

This clonotype was recorded many times. V gene TRBV12-3 or TRBV12-4 combines with J gene TRBJ1-4; 8 bases map to TRBD1. The CDR3 is 15 residues long. V lost 5 bases and J lost 7; bases outside the gene matches: 9. CDR3 in DNA: TGTGCCAGCAGTATCCTACAGGGGGTGGGTGAAAAACTGTTTTTT. Protein: CASSILQGVGEKLFF.

This clonotype was recorded at least ten times. V gene TRBV11-2 combines with J gene TRBJ2-5; 9 nucleotides align to TRBD1. The CDR3 totals 21 residues. Germline-derived CDR1 and CDR2 are SGHAT and FQNNGV. V dropped 1 base and J dropped 5; count of bases not matched to a gene: 23. The CDR3 DNA follows: TGTGCCAGCAGCTTAGCAAGGGACAGGGTTTTTTTCAGTGTGGTATTGGAGACCCAGTACTTC. Residues: CASSLARDRVFFSVVLETQYF.

The chain employs TRBV27 and TRBJ2-2, with D perhaps TRBD1 (6 bases). The length of the CDR3 is 16 residues. Trimming left V 7 bases short and J 3 bases short, with 18 bases between. Germline V lookup: CDR1 MNHEY, CDR2 SMNVEV (reference sequence). The CDR3, as DNA: TGTGCCAGCACCCCAAGACAGGCTTTATACACCGGGGAGCTGTTTTTT. Its translation: CASTPRQALYTGELFF.

This clonotype has at least ten counts. V is TRBV27 and J is TRBJ1-1; D might be TRBD1 (5 bases). V was clipped by 2 bases and J by 6 bases, with 16 bases between them. Per germline, CDR1 MNHEY and CDR2 SMNVEV (reference sequence). The CDR3 contains 15 residues. CDR3 protein: CASSLRAGRGAEAFF. The CDR3, as DNA: TGTGCCAGCAGTTTAAGGGCAGGTCGAGGGGCTGAAGCTTTCTTT.

In this sample, this clonotype turned up many times. This chain connects TRBV7-2 to TRBJ1-6, with D hard to call. There are 17 residues in the CDR3. CDR1 SGHTA and CDR2 FQGNSA come from the germline V gene. Trimming cost V 3 bases and J 6 bases, with 18 bases left between them. CDR3 bases: TGTGCCAGCAGCTTGGGTGTGAGGCAGGATGCTAATTCACCCCTCCACTTT. Translation: CASSLGVRQDANSPLHF.

This clonotype turned up a few times. V gene TRBV7-2 combines with J gene TRBJ2-3, with a possible D match to TRBD2 (6 bases). Looked up from germline, CDR1 is SGHTA and CDR2 is FQGNSA. CDR3 length: 16 residues. The V end lost 1 base, the J end lost 4 bases, and 15 bases lay between the germline ends. CDR3 sequence (DNA): TGTGCCAGCAGCTTAGGTTGGGGAGGCTACTCAGATACGCAGTATTTT. Protein: CASSLGWGGYSDTQYF.

This clonotype was counted ten times or more. This sequence joins TRBV28 and TRBJ1-2, with D perhaps TRBD1 (6 bases). The CDR3 is 12 amino acids. Germline V gives CDR1 MDHEN, CDR2 SYDVKM. This CDR3 is CVAGGLNYGYTF. The CDR3 coding sequence is TGTGTGGCCGGGGGGCTTAACTATGGCTACACCTTC.

As for this clonotype: At one end, the junction sequence differs from germline, possibly due to a read error. This chain connects TRBV3-1 to TRBJ2-5; possibly TRBD2 for D (6 bases). The CDR3 runs to 12 residues. The germline V gene has CDR1 LGHDT and CDR2 YNNKEL (reference sequence). CDR3 amino acids: CVSSASVVTQYF. The CDR3 DNA reads as TGTGTCAGCAGCGCTAGCGTTGTGACCCAGTACTTC.

The chain employs TRBV5-1 and TRBJ2-7; 8 bases are shared with TRBD2. Germline trimming cut 3 bases from V and 7 bases from J; bases unmatched to any gene: 9. The CDR3 is 14 amino acids. Per germline, CDR1 SGHRS and CDR2 YFSETQ. CDR3 residues: CASSYPGGVEEQYF. The CDR3 coding sequence is TGCGCCAGCAGCTACCCCGGGGGGGTAGAAGAGCAGTACTTC.

The V and J genes are TRBV7-9 and TRBJ2-7, with 8 nucleotides matching TRBD1. V lost 5 bases and J lost 5; bases outside the gene matches: 11. The CDR3 has 15 amino acids. CDR1 is SEHNR and CDR2 is FQNEAQ in the germline V gene (reference sequence). The CDR3 region is CASSPGQGYVDEQYF. The CDR3 region has the DNA TGTGCCAGCAGCCCCGGACAGGGTTATGTCGACGAGCAGTACTTC. Complete variable domain (other parts from reference TRBV7-9 and TRBJ2-7): DTGVSQNPRHKITKRGQNVTFRCDPISEHNRLYWYRQTLGQGPEFLTYFQNEAQLEKSRLLSDRFSAERPKGSFSTLEIQRTEQGDSAMYLCASSPGQGYVDEQYFGPGTRLTVT.

The chain is built from TRBV7-2 and TRBJ2-4; 7 bases are shared with TRBD1. Germline V gene data show CDR1 as SGHTA and CDR2 as FQGNSA. J was trimmed by 4 bases and V by 0 bases; bases with no gene match: 3. There are 15 residues in the CDR3. The CDR3 sequence: CASSLAPGGKNIQYF. The CDR3 region has the DNA TGTGCCAGCAGCTTAGCCCCAGGGGGTAAAAACATTCAGTACTTC. The full variable domain, its missing parts supplied by reference TRBV7-2 and TRBJ2-4, is GAGVSQSPSNKVTEKGKDVELRCDPISGHTALYWYRQSLGQGLEFLIYFQGNSAPDKSGLPSDRFSAERTGGSVSTLTIQRTQQEDSAVYLCASSLAPGGKNIQYFGAGTRLSVL.

The rearrangement joins TRBV7-2 to TRBJ2-4; tentative D call: TRBD2 (5 bases). Germline-derived CDR1 and CDR2 are SGHTA and FQGNSA. The CDR3 is 15 residues long. The V end was cut by 5 bases, the J end by 3 bases, with 14 bases between. The CDR3 here is CASSLWPEVKNIQYF. The CDR3, as DNA: TGTGCCAGCAGCCTCTGGCCGGAGGTCAAAAACATTCAGTACTTC.

This clonotype has more than one count but fewer than ten. V gene TRBV27 combines with J gene TRBJ1-1; no definite D call. V was shortened by 2 bases and J by 1 base, with 8 bases between the two germline ends. CDR1 and CDR2 from the germline V gene are MNHEY and SMNVEV (reference sequence). This CDR3 spans 14 amino acids. The DNA of the CDR3 is TGTGCCAGCAGTTTACGCGGGGAGAACACTGAAGCTTTCTTT. It translates to CASSLRGENTEAFF.

This clonotype was seen repeatedly, ten times or more. The chain combines TRBV6-1 with TRBJ1-2; 8 bases are shared with TRBD1. Germline lookup yields CDR1 MNHNS and CDR2 SASEGT. V was clipped by 3 bases and J by 7 bases; unmatched bases: 10. The CDR3 has 15 amino acids. The CDR3 DNA sequence: TGTGCCAGCAGTGACGGGACAGGCCCCATGGTTGGCTACACCTTC. Its protein product is CASSDGTGPMVGYTF.

This clonotype was counted ten times or more. This chain links TRBV27 with TRBJ2-7; 10 nucleotides align to TRBD2. V trimming: 4 bases; J trimming: 7 bases; junction bases outside the gene matches: 13. Germline CDR1 MNHEY, CDR2 SMNVEV (reference sequence). The length of the CDR3 is 16 residues. CDR3 coding DNA: TGTGCCAGCAGTTCCCTAACAGCGGGAGGGCCTTATGAGCAGTACTTC. This translates into CASSSLTAGGPYEQYF.

In its sample, this clonotype was seen a few times. The V call is TRBV13, the J call TRBJ2-5; 7 positions match TRBD1. Germline CDR1 is PRHDT and CDR2 is FYEKMQ (reference sequence). Trimming at V came to 5 bases and at J to 1 base, leaving 10 bases not matched to a gene. The CDR3 is 16 residues long. CDR3 region: CASSIQRQGRQETQYF. The CDR3 bases are TGTGCCAGCAGCATCCAGCGACAGGGTCGCCAAGAGACCCAGTACTTC.

Many counts were recorded for this clonotype. This chain joins TRBV6-1 and TRBJ1-5, with D unclear. This CDR3 has 16 residues. The germline CDR1 and CDR2 sequences are MNHNS and SASEGT. Trimming removed 0 bases at V and 0 bases at J, with 9 bases between. The CDR3 region is CASSEAVRNSNQPQHF. In nucleotides, the CDR3 is TGTGCCAGCAGTGAAGCGGTCAGAAATAGCAATCAGCCCCAGCATTTT.